Here is one TCR beta chain with its context. Antigen specificity is unknown. The CDR3 extends over 16 amino acids. Germline CDR1 SNHLY, CDR2 FYNNEI. The germline V and J ends were trimmed by 5 bases and 0 bases, with 14 bases remaining between them. This entry belongs to a study of graft-versus-host responses after intestinal transplantation. Looking at the study overall: Transplant recipients had multivisceral, liver-intestinal, or isolated intestinal grafts. The whole recipient group had anti-thymocyte globulin induction followed by tacrolimus and steroids for roughly 3 years.

Profiled with immunoSEQ multiplex PCR; TCRdb holds only in-frame clones, not every one. Here the sample spans around 99,000 clones, about 91% being singletons. The source was unstimulated CD4+ T cells sorted from spleen or lymph node cells, collected before transplant. The chain links TRBV2 to TRBJ2-4; D perhaps matches TRBD1 (6 bases). The sequence was collected from a human donor who was the organ donor for an intestinal transplant. The CDR3 loop is CASSIQGALAKNIQYF. The CDR3, as DNA: TGTGCCAGCAGTATACAGGGCGCCCTAGCCAAAAACATTCAGTACTTC.